The 4 T cell receptor beta chains in this list originate from one sample, sequenced in a study of blood T cell repertoires in COVID-19 (TCRdb year 2020). Preparation of the library involved the immunoSEQ multiplex PCR assay. TCRdb took this table from immuneACCESS and kept in-frame rearrangements with V and J called. Such tables lack part of the clones; where checked against another copy, unresolved V genes explain under half of the gap, and the rest is unexplained. Recorded for this sample are around 140,000 clones; around 79% of them occurred a single time. Clones ranked in the top ten supply about 2.9% of the sample. Sequences were obtained from PBMCs or T cells enriched from blood (not recorded which). These receptors all come from a woman aged 45 to 65 who had recovered from COVID-19.

The CDR3 loop is CAISEGDRGNIQYF. The CDR3 DNA reads TGTGCCATCAGTGAGGGGGACAGGGGAAACATTCAGTACTTC. This chain joins TRBV10-3 and TRBJ2-4; 10 positions agree with TRBD1. Germline V gene sequence: CDR1 ENHRY, CDR2 SYGVKD. The V segment lost 2 bases and the J segment 6 bases; nucleotides outside the gene matches: 1. The CDR3 is 14 residues long.

The rearrangement uses TRBV21-1 and TRBJ2-5; the table assigns TRBD1, which was not confirmed against the DNA. TRBV21-1 is deemed a pseudogene. The length of the CDR3 is 16 residues. CDR3 sequence: CASSKPGTAPGETQYF. CDR3 bases: TGTGCCAGCAGCAAACCCGGGACAGCCCCGGGGGAGACCCAGTACTTC.

The gene calls are TRBV30 and TRBJ1-5; D not certain. CDR3 size: 12 residues. The germline V gene encodes CDR1 GTSNPN and CDR2 SVGIG (reference sequence). V dropped 0 bases and J dropped 5 bases, with 5 bases sitting between them. The CDR3 region has the DNA TGTGCCTGGAGTGTTTCTGATCAGCCCCAGCATTTT. It translates to CAWSVSDQPQHF.

The J gene is TRBJ1-3, the V gene TRBV6-5; maybe TRBD1 (6 bases). Trimming removed 7 bases from V and 3 bases from J, with 13 bases in between. Germline loops: CDR1 MNHEY, CDR2 SVGAGI. CDR3 length: 14 residues. CDR3 nucleotide sequence: TGTGCCAGCACCCAAAGGGGGTTTGGAAACACCATATATTTT. Its translation is CASTQRGFGNTIYF.